This TCR beta chain stems from a study of identical twins. The study, taken as a whole, reports: Abundant beta clonotypes from cord blood had fewer insertions, unlike memory repertoires, which showed none. Within twin pairs, the out-of-frame alpha sequences they shared showed excess low generation probability. Monozygotic twins shared more out-of-frame TCR alpha than recombination models predicted.

This clonotype was recorded many times. Its antigen is still unknown. Unique molecular identifiers were present on cDNA, and template switching added a universal primer site. TCRdb called the 5' RACE reads again in MiXCR, with one record for every CDR3 protein. This table holds about 200,000 distinct CDR3 sequences, roughly 7.5% found once. Germline CDR1 and CDR2: MGHDK and SYGVNS. The CDR3 is made up of 12 amino acids. V shed 6 bases and J 6 bases; nucleotides not matched to a gene: 5. These data were also filed under a second study, of yellow fever vaccine responses in identical twins.

This receptor was taken from a young woman in good health. The sequencing sample was made of memory (CD45RO+) T cells sorted from blood. The chain links TRBV25-1 to TRBJ2-7, with 7 positions matching TRBD1. CDR3 in DNA: TGTGCCAGCAGACAGGGGCTCGCCGAGCAGTACTTC. Its translation is CASRQGLAEQYF.